Listed here is a single T cell receptor beta chain. What this receptor recognizes is not known. No much larger clonotype is one base removed from it; base qualities were not supplied. The sample comes from a study of T cell changes during pregnancy in multiple sclerosis (dated by TCRdb to 2018 to 2020). Background on the whole study: The study examined how the T cell repertoire changed over the course of pregnancy in women with multiple sclerosis.

The CDR3 holds 14 amino acids from the cysteine to the phenylalanine. The retained sequence is limited to the CDR3, 42 bases, with the frame set at the first base. The trim is 5 bases for V and 0 bases for J, with a gap of 8 bases between the germline ends. As encoded in the germline V gene (reference sequence), CDR1 is MNHEY while CDR2 is SMNVEV. The library came from the immunoSEQ multiplex PCR assay. TCRdb re-hosts the immuneACCESS table, in-frame sequences only. Its copies lack some clones; in the studies checked, an unresolved V gene accounts for under half of them, and the cause for the rest is not known. The sample table shows roughly 20,000 clones, and around 89% are seen once. Around 7% of the sample is held by the ten biggest clonotypes.

The source of this sequence is a female donor with multiple sclerosis, enrolled in a pregnancy study. The chain is encoded by TRBV27 joined to TRBJ2-1; no D gene call is confident. This specimen consisted of CD8+ T cells from peripheral blood mononuclear cells, obtained in the first trimester of pregnancy. The CDR3 protein sequence reads: CASSLFSSYNEQFF. Here is the DNA: TGTGCCAGCAGTCTATTTAGCTCCTACAATGAGCAGTTCTTC.